The clone carrying this T cell receptor beta chain was seen only a few times. What it recognizes is unknown. This specimen belongs to a study of T cells after yellow fever vaccination. Study-level results: Weaker in magnitude, the secondary response showed a faster peak on day 5 versus 15.

This CDR3 region has 14 residues. V was clipped by 4 bases and J by 5 bases; unmatched bases: 3. CDR1 is MNHNY, CDR2 SVGAGI, per germline (reference sequence). TCRdb ran MiXCR on the 5' RACE reads and lists one entry per CDR3 protein. Of 250,000 to 400,000 distinct CDR3 sequences listed, 3.5% to 4.5% are singletons. The material sequenced was PBMCs, taken 15 days after the yellow fever booster vaccination. The clonotype comes from a man aged 18 to 30 who received the YFV17D yellow fever vaccine. This rearrangement joins TRBV6-6 to TRBJ2-1; 9 bases align to TRBD2. CDR3 loop: CASSLLAGHNEQFF. The CDR3 DNA reads TGTGCCAGCAGTTTACTAGCGGGCCACAATGAGCAGTTCTTC.